This TCR beta chain was captured in a study of CD8 T cells in Susac syndrome. Sequencing targeted TCR beta in blood CD8+ and CD4+ T cells. Controls were age- and sex-matched healthy donors. V lost 0 bases and J lost 4, with 9 bases in between. Germline V gives CDR1 ENHRY, CDR2 SYGVKD. This CDR3 is 14 amino acids long. cDNA came from approximately 0.5 to 1 ug RNA primed by random hexamers. Amplification of TCR beta CDR3 by immunoSEQ multiplex PCR spanned 54 Vbeta and 13 Jbeta. MiXCR, applied by TCRdb to the immunoSEQ multiplex PCR reads, yields one record per CDR3 protein. The sample carries about 200,000 distinct CDR3 sequences, roughly 94% recorded once.

The receptor's source is a human donor in good health. The V and J genes are TRBV10-3 and TRBJ1-2; D is unresolved. Sequencing input: CD4+ T cells from PBMCs. Here the CDR3 reads CAISESRESYGYTF. CDR3 bases: TGTGCCATCAGTGAGTCGAGGGAGTCCTATGGCTACACCTTC.